The clone carrying this T cell receptor (beta chain) has a handful of counts. The sample originates from a study of T cell changes during pregnancy in multiple sclerosis. The CDR3 runs 9 residues. The germline V and J ends were trimmed by 8 bases and 5 bases, with 3 bases remaining between them. In germline, CDR1 is LNHNV, CDR2 YYDKDF (reference sequence). Using immunoSEQ multiplex PCR, the repertoire was profiled, and TCRdb retains in-frame clones only, with some absent. The sample has approximately 60,000 clones; under 95% are singletons. This TCR came from a female donor with multiple sclerosis, enrolled in a pregnancy study. Sequenced material: CD8+ T cells from peripheral blood mononuclear cells, taken in the third trimester of pregnancy. The chain employs TRBV15 and TRBJ1-1; no definite D call. CDR3 sequence: CATLTEAFF. The CDR3 coding sequence is TGTGCCACCCTAACTGAAGCTTTCTTT.